The clone carrying this T cell receptor beta chain was seen just once. No antigen is known for it. TCRdb keeps only in-frame clones here, not all; method: immunoSEQ multiplex PCR. The sample holds 25,000 to 30,000 clones, around 83% seen once. This sample stems from a study of a mutant IDH1 vaccine in newly diagnosed glioma. Study context: Patients had eight vaccinations, in weeks 1, 3, 5, 7, 11, 15, 19 and 23. The study started vaccination 4-6 weeks after radiotherapy alone, or with temozolomide cycles. Notes on the study in general: Pseudoprogression appeared unlinked to shifts in leading peripheral T cell clonotypes.

The CDR3 is 16 residues long. CDR1 and CDR2 from the germline V gene are SGHRS and YFSETQ. V gave up 0 bases and J gave up 2 bases; unmatched junction bases: 4. Time point meaning: week 23, last vaccination. A single vaccine dose contained 300 ug of mutant IDH1 20-mer peptide, and topical imiquimod was used with it. Newly diagnosed WHO grade 3 or 4 IDH1-mutant, ATRX-lost astrocytomas were identified in the donors. The TCR sequence derives from a woman in her 30s with glioma. The J gene is TRBJ2-5, the V gene TRBV5-1; 10 positions agree with TRBD2. This material consisted of PBMCs, taken from a glioma patient whose treatment included an IDH1 peptide vaccine. CDR3: CASSLVASGGQETQYF. The CDR3 bases are TGCGCCAGCAGCTTGGTGGCTAGCGGGGGTCAAGAGACCCAGTACTTC. Combining the CDR3 with reference TRBV5-1 and TRBJ2-5 gives the whole variable domain KAGVTQTPRYLIKTRGQQVTLSCSPISGHRSVSWYQQTPGQGLQFLFEYFSETQRNKGNFPGRFSGRQFSNSRSEMNVSTLELGDSALYLCASSLVASGGQETQYFGPGTRLLVL.